Below, one T cell receptor beta chain is given with its context. TCRdb called the RACE reads again in MiXCR, with one record for every CDR3 protein. The sample lists 150,000 to 200,000 distinct CDR3 sequences, roughly 14% occurring once. The V and J ends lost 3 bases and 7 bases, in that order; junction bases with no gene match: 12. This CDR3 region has 15 residues. Germline CDR1 MNHEY, CDR2 SVGAGI. This specimen comes from a study of human T cells and chemical hapten exposure. Study background: Weekly diphenylcyclopropenone doses were given to patients' scalps across the approximately 24-week study. The study enrolled mostly female patients with alopecia areata, totalis or universalis.

The time point denotes: patch test 1, 2 weeks after DPC sensitization. Treatment denoted: therapeutic diphenylcyclopropenone sensitization with weekly scalp DPC. The source is a woman in her twenties or thirties with alopecia areata. Some clones in this sample may be carry-over from other donors' samples. Sequencing used whole blood, obtained in connection with sensitization to the hapten diphenylcyclopropenone (DPC). V usage is TRBV6-5 and J usage is TRBJ2-7; 7 nucleotides agree with TRBD1. CDR3 in DNA: TGTGCCAGCAGTTATTCAGGGACCTCAGGGGGAGAGCAGTACTTC. Its translation is CASSYSGTSGGEQYF.